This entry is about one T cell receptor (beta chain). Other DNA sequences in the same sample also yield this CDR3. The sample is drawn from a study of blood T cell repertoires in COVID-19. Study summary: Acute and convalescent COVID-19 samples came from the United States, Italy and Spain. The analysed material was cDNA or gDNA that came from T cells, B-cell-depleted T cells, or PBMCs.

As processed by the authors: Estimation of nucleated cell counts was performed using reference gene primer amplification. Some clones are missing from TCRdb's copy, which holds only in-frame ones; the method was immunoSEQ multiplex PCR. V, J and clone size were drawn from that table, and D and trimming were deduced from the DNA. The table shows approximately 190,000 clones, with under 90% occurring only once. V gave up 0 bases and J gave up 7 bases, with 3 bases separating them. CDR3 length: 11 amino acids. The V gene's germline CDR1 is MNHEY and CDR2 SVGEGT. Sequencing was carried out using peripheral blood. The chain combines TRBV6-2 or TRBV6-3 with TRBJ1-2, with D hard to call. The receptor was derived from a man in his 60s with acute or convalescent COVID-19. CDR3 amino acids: CASSYSSGYTF. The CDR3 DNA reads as TGTGCCAGCAGTTACTCGAGTGGCTACACCTTC.